The 30 T cell receptor beta chains presented below share a single source sample, sequenced in a study of blood T cells in healthy people across ages. It was with a sample-barcoded 5' primer and a J-beta primer mix that a second PCR of about 7 to 12 cycles was run. TCRdb recomputed calls from the 5' RACE reads with MiXCR, one row per CDR3 protein. The data contain 650,000 to 950,000 distinct CDR3 sequences, around 42% of them singletons. What was sequenced was blood. These receptors came from a man aged 60-69 years in good health.

The CDR3, as DNA: TGTGCCAGCAGCCAACAACACTATACGCAGTATTTT. Amino acids: CASSQQHYTQYF. The gene calls are TRBV7-2 and TRBJ2-3; D unresolved. The CDR3 totals 12 residues. Germline CDR1 and CDR2: SGHTA and FQGNSA. Trimming took 5 bases from V and 7 from J, leaving 10 bases between them. The entire variable domain, with the rest obtained from reference TRBV7-2 and TRBJ2-3, is as follows: GAGVSQSPSNKVTEKGKDVELRCDPISGHTALYWYRQSLGQGLEFLIYFQGNSAPDKSGLPSDRFSAERTGGSVSTLTIQRTQQEDSAVYLCASSQQHYTQYFGPGTRLTVL.

V usage is TRBV4-1 and J usage is TRBJ2-2, with 7 bases matching TRBD2. Trimming took 0 bases from V and 0 from J; bases not matched to a gene: 4. The germline V gene has CDR1 MGHRA and CDR2 YSYEKL. The CDR3 consists of 17 residues. CDR3 sequence reads: CASSQESSGANTGELFF. The CDR3 bases are TGCGCCAGCAGCCAAGAGTCTAGCGGCGCGAACACCGGGGAGCTGTTTTTT.

The J gene is TRBJ2-1, the V gene TRBV6-5, with TRBD2 matching 10 bases. V lost 6 bases and J lost 8; bases outside the gene matches: 7. The CDR3 extends over 14 amino acids. Germline V lookup: CDR1 MNHEY, CDR2 SVGAGI. The CDR3 region has the DNA TGTGCCAGCAGCCGTAGCGGGGGGAGCGATGAGCAGTTCTTC. Protein product: CASSRSGGSDEQFF.

The genes are TRBV6-2 or TRBV6-3 and TRBJ1-5; D might be TRBD1 (5 bases). V lost 6 bases to trimming and J lost 7 bases, with 16 bases between them. The germline CDR1 and CDR2 sequences are MNHEY and SVGEGT. CDR3 length: 14 amino acids. CDR3 residues: CASRPDRIAQPQHF. Written as DNA, the CDR3 is TGTGCCAGCAGACCCGACAGAATCGCCCAGCCCCAGCATTTT.

The V call is TRBV7-9, the J call TRBJ2-3; 8 nucleotides align to TRBD1. The CDR3 sequence is 16 residues long. Germline-derived CDR1 and CDR2 are SEHNR and FQNEAQ (reference sequence). V shed 1 base, J shed 3 bases, and the junction held 6 bases outside the gene matches. CDR3 protein: CASSLGTGRTTDTQYF. The CDR3 nucleotides read TGTGCCAGCAGCTTAGGGACAGGGAGGACGACAGATACGCAGTATTTT.

Of note for this clonotype: Germline is not matched at one junction end, which may reflect a read error. The chain uses TRBV28 and TRBJ2-5, with unresolved D. Germline V gives CDR1 MDHEN, CDR2 SYDVKM. This CDR3 has 14 residues. CDR3 loop: CASSLTRNQEAQYF. In DNA form, the CDR3 reads TGTGCCAGCAGTTTGACCAGAAACCAAGAGGCCCAGTACTTC.

CDR3 DNA: TGCGCCAGCAGTCTTGGCGGGGGGGAGTACAATGAGCAGTACTTC. Amino acids: CASSLGGGEYNEQYF. This sequence joins TRBV4-3 and TRBJ2-7, with 9 positions matching TRBD2. Germline V CDR1 and CDR2: LGHNA, YSLEER. V lost 6 bases to trimming and J lost 7 bases; unmatched junction nucleotides: 13. This CDR3 is built from 15 residues.

Remarks on this clonotype: The junction departs from germline at one end; a sequencing error may be responsible. V gene TRBV27 combines with J gene TRBJ2-7; D is ambiguous. This CDR3 is 14 amino acids long. CDR1 is MNHEY and CDR2 is SMNVEV in the germline V gene (reference sequence). The CDR3 sequence is CASSMRLRTYERYF. CDR3 bases: TGTGCCAGCAGCATGAGACTGAGAACCTACGAGCGGTACTTC.

The chain uses TRBV15 and TRBJ2-4, with TRBD2 as a possible D gene (6 bases). The CDR3 consists of 13 residues. CDR1 is LNHNV, CDR2 YYDKDF, per germline (reference sequence). V was trimmed by 0 bases and J by 14 bases, leaving 14 bases between them. CDR3 amino acids: CATSRDEAGNKYF. CDR3 nucleotide sequence: TGTGCCACCAGCAGAGATGAGGCGGGAAACAAGTACTTC. Combining the CDR3 with reference TRBV15 and TRBJ2-4 gives the whole variable domain DAMVIQNPRYQVTQFGKPVTLSCSQTLNHNVMYWYQQKSSQAPKLLFHYYDKDFNNEADTPDNFQSRRPNTSFCFLDIRSPGLGDTAMYLCATSRDEAGNKYFGAGTRLSVL.

The V and J genes are TRBV4-3 and TRBJ1-2, with D maybe TRBD1 (5 bases). Looked up from germline, CDR1 is LGHNA and CDR2 is YSLEER. With 0 bases removed from V and 2 bases from J, the gap between germline ends came to 16 bases. CDR3 length: 17 residues. As DNA, the CDR3 is TGCGCCAGCAGCCAAGAAGGATCGGGACTCATGAACTATGGCTACACCTTC. Residues: CASSQEGSGLMNYGYTF.

This clonotype appeared many times. This sequence joins TRBV18 and TRBJ2-3, with TRBD2 matching 11 bases. The CDR3 has 15 residues. With 8 bases clipped from V and 1 base from J, the junction kept 5 bases outside the gene matches. CDR1 is KGHSH, CDR2 LQKENI, per germline. DNA for the CDR3: TGTGCCAGCAGCCCGGGACTAGCGGGCACAGATACGCAGTATTTT. It translates to CASSPGLAGTDTQYF.

The V and J genes are TRBV11-3 and TRBJ2-1, with D maybe TRBD2 (5 bases). The ends were cut back, 2 bases at V and 6 bases at J, with 8 bases in the middle. The CDR3 runs to 13 residues. The germline V gene encodes CDR1 SGHNT and CDR2 YENEEA. The CDR3 spells CASSLIATNEQFF. CDR3 nucleotide sequence: TGTGCCAGCAGCTTAATAGCGACCAATGAGCAGTTCTTC.

The chain carries TRBV7-9 and TRBJ2-5; 12 bases agree with TRBD2. The germline V gene has CDR1 SEHNR and CDR2 FQNEAQ (reference sequence). The J segment lost 3 bases and the V segment lost 6 bases, leaving 5 bases of the junction unmatched. The CDR3 is 15 amino acids. CDR3 DNA sequence: TGTGCCAGCAGACCTAGCGGGGGGGAGGAAGAGACCCAGTACTTC. As protein: CASRPSGGEEETQYF.

This chain connects TRBV6-2 or TRBV6-3 to TRBJ2-3; D is uncertain. V lost 7 bases, J lost 1 base, and 12 bases lay in between. The CDR3 totals 14 residues. CDR1 and CDR2 (germline): MNHEY, SVGEGT. The CDR3 sequence: CASTNAGGTDTQYF. CDR3 nucleotides: TGTGCCAGCACCAACGCTGGGGGCACAGATACGCAGTATTTT.

This CDR3 reads CAWTERDTQYF. The CDR3 DNA sequence: TGTGCCTGGACAGAACGGGATACGCAGTATTTT. The V call is TRBV30, the J call TRBJ2-3; no clear D. The germline V gene has CDR1 GTSNPN and CDR2 SVGIG (reference sequence). V lost 4 bases to trimming and J lost 6 bases, with 8 bases between them. The CDR3 contains 11 residues.

The chain has TRBV6-5 and TRBJ1-6, with TRBD1 identical over 7 bases. CDR1 MNHEY and CDR2 SVGAGI come from the germline V gene. After removal of 5 bases from V and 6 bases from J, the junction contained 4 bases not matched to a gene. The CDR3 is made up of 14 amino acids. CDR3 region: CASSRDSLNSPLHF. DNA of the CDR3: TGTGCCAGCAGTAGGGACAGCCTTAATTCACCCCTCCACTTT.

The chain has TRBV4-1 and TRBJ1-6, with D hard to call. The CDR3 extends over 12 amino acids. Germline assignment: CDR1 MGHRA and CDR2 YSYEKL. The V end lost 1 base, the J end lost 10 bases, and 5 bases lay between the germline ends. The CDR3 DNA follows: TGCGCCAGCAGCCAAGTCCCCTCACCCCTCCACTTT. It is translated as CASSQVPSPLHF.

The CDR3 sequence: CASNPPLGQGARSSYEQYF. DNA for the CDR3: TGTGCCAGCAATCCGCCCCTTGGACAGGGGGCCAGGAGCTCCTACGAGCAGTACTTC. The gene calls are TRBV28 and TRBJ2-7, with 11 bases identical to TRBD1. V lost 7 bases to trimming and J lost 0 bases; unmatched junction nucleotides: 17. The CDR3 is 19 amino acids. The germline CDR1 and CDR2 sequences are MDHEN and SYDVKM. Complete variable domain (other parts from reference TRBV28 and TRBJ2-7): DVKVTQSSRYLVKRTGEKVFLECVQDMDHENMFWYRQDPGLGLRLIYFSYDVKMKEKGDIPEGYSVSREKKERFSLILESASTNQTSMYLCASNPPLGQGARSSYEQYFGPGTRLTVT.

Concerning this clonotype: This could be a read error, since a much larger clone is one nucleotide away. The genes are TRBV9 and TRBJ2-1; D perhaps matches TRBD1 (6 bases). Deletions cut 0 bases from V and 0 bases from J, with 10 bases between. The CDR3 consists of 16 residues. Germline lookup yields CDR1 SGDLS and CDR2 YYNGEE. DNA of the CDR3: TGTGCCAGCAGCGTAGCTCAGGGGAGCTCCTACAATGAGCAGTTCTTC. Its translation: CASSVAQGSSYNEQFF.

As concerns this clonotype: A read error may explain this, as a much larger clone is one base away. The chain employs TRBV4-3 and TRBJ2-7, with D perhaps matching TRBD1 or TRBD2 (5 bases each). V shed 0 bases and J shed 0 bases, with 15 bases lying between them. The CDR3 has 17 residues. The germline V gene encodes CDR1 LGHNA and CDR2 YSLEER. The CDR3 sequence is CASSQEDHGTSSYEQYF. Written as DNA, the CDR3 is TGCGCCAGCAGCCAAGAGGACCATGGGACCAGCTCCTACGAGCAGTACTTC.

This clonotype was found a few times. The chain uses TRBV6-6 and TRBJ1-1; D not resolved. CDR3 length: 13 residues. The germline V gene has CDR1 MNHNY and CDR2 SVGAGI (reference sequence). Trimming cost V 6 bases and J 3 bases, with 11 bases left between them. The CDR3 loop reads CASSPTGYTEAFF. The CDR3 DNA sequence: TGTGCCAGCAGCCCCACGGGTTACACTGAAGCTTTCTTT.

This clonotype was detected many times. The rearrangement uses TRBV29-1 and TRBJ2-4; 7 bases are shared with TRBD1. Germline trimming cut 1 base from V and 9 bases from J; bases unmatched to any gene: 6. The CDR3 extends over 13 amino acids. Germline CDR1 is SQVTM and CDR2 is ANQGSEA. The CDR3, as DNA: TGCAGCGTTGAAGTCGACAGGGCTAGCATTCAGTACTTC. It is translated as CSVEVDRASIQYF.

The chain uses TRBV30 and TRBJ2-7, with D perhaps TRBD2 (6 bases). V was pared by 0 bases and J by 7 bases, with 13 bases between. The CDR3 contains 13 residues. The germline V gene has CDR1 GTSNPN and CDR2 SVGIG (reference sequence). The DNA for the CDR3 is TGTGCCTGGAGTGTCGGAGGGGTGGAGGAGCAGTACTTC. Encoded protein: CAWSVGGVEEQYF.

In the case of this clonotype: A read error may explain this, as a much larger clone is one base away. The rearrangement links TRBV2 to TRBJ2-5; D is ambiguous. Germline V gives CDR1 SNHLY, CDR2 FYNNEI. This CDR3 contains 14 residues. The CDR3 protein is CASSGHTYQGTQYF. In DNA form, the CDR3 reads TGTGCCAGCAGTGGACATACGTACCAAGGGACCCAGTACTTC. Combining the CDR3 with reference TRBV2 and TRBJ2-5 gives the whole variable domain EPEVTQTPSHQVTQMGQEVILRCVPISNHLYFYWYRQILGQKVEFLVSFYNNEISEKSEIFDDQFSVERPDGSNFTLKIRSTKLEDSAMYFCASSGHTYQGTQYFGPGTRLLVL.

The gene calls are TRBV24-1 and TRBJ2-1, with 7 positions matching TRBD1. The CDR3 consists of 16 residues. CDR1 is KGHDR, CDR2 SFDVKD, per germline. V lost 2 bases to trimming and J lost 1 base; unmatched junction nucleotides: 4. Here the CDR3 reads CATSDSLTGSYNEQFF. The CDR3 DNA is TGTGCCACCAGTGATTCGCTGACAGGGTCCTACAATGAGCAGTTCTTC.

The chain is built from TRBV14 and TRBJ2-7, with D maybe TRBD1 (6 bases). The germline CDR1 and CDR2 sequences are SGHDN and FVKESK. The V gene lost 4 bases and the J gene lost 3 bases, with 13 bases spanning the gap. The CDR3 has 14 amino acids. CDR3 amino acids: CASSRRDTYYEQYF. Here the CDR3 DNA reads TGTGCCAGCAGCCGCCGGGACACATACTACGAGCAGTACTTC.

V and J are TRBV6-2 or TRBV6-3 and TRBJ2-7; 11 bases are shared with TRBD2. Trimming at V came to 0 bases and at J to 2 bases, leaving 6 bases not matched to a gene. Germline CDR1 reads MNHEY; CDR2 reads SVGEGT. This CDR3 spans 17 amino acids. The chain's CDR3 is CASSYSIGTSGTYEQYF. CDR3 in DNA: TGTGCCAGCAGTTACTCGATCGGGACTAGCGGAACCTACGAGCAGTACTTC.

This chain connects TRBV2 to TRBJ2-5; D not resolved. The J call may be faulty, since TRBJ2-7 better matches the DNA end. Per germline, CDR1 SNHLY and CDR2 FYNNEI. The CDR3 totals 10 residues. The CDR3 region is CASRLHEQYF. Written as DNA, the CDR3 is TGTGCCAGCAGGCTGCACGAGCAGTACTTC.

This clonotype was counted many times. V is TRBV5-1 and J is TRBJ1-1; 8 bases map to TRBD1. The CDR3 runs to 15 residues. The V gene's germline CDR1 is SGHRS and CDR2 YFSETQ. The J segment lost 4 bases and the V segment lost 4 bases, leaving 9 bases of the junction unmatched. CDR3: CASSVNSGGGTEAFF. The DNA for the CDR3 is TGCGCCAGCAGCGTCAACTCAGGGGGCGGCACTGAAGCTTTCTTT.

V and J are TRBV20-1 and TRBJ1-1; D uncertain. The germline V gene encodes CDR1 DFQATT and CDR2 SNEGSKA (reference sequence). This CDR3 is built from 14 residues. V was clipped by 6 bases and J by 5 bases, with 19 bases between them. This CDR3 is CSAGRKGLQTEAFF. The CDR3 region has the DNA TGCAGTGCGGGTCGAAAAGGACTCCAGACTGAAGCTTTCTTT.